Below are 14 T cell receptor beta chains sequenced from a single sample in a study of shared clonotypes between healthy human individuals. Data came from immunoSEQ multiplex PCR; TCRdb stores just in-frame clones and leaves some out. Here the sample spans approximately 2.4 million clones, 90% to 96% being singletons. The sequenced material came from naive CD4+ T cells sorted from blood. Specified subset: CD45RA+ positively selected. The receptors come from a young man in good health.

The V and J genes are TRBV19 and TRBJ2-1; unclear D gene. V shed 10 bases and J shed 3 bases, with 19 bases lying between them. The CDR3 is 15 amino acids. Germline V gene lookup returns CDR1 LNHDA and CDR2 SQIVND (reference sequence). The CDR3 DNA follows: TGTGCCATCCCGTCCGGGCTCGCGCGCTACAATGAGCAGTTCTTC. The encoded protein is CAIPSGLARYNEQFF. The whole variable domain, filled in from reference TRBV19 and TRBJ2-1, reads DGGITQSPKYLFRKEGQNVTLSCEQNLNHDAMYWYRQDPGQGLRLIYYSQIVNDFQKGDIAEGYSVSREKKESFPLTVTSAQKNPTAFYLCAIPSGLARYNEQFFGPGTRLTVL.

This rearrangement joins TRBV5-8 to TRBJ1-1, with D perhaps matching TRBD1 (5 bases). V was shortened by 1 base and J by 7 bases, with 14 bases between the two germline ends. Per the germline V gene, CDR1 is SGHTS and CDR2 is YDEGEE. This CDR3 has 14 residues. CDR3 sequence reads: CASSLNQGSLEAFF. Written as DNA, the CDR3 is TGTGCCAGCAGCTTGAACCAGGGCTCTCTTGAAGCTTTCTTT.

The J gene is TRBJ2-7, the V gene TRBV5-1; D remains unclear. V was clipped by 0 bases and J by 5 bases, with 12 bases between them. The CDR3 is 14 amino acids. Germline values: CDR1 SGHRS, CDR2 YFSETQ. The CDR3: CASSLGPEQHEQYF. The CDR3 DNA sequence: TGCGCCAGCAGCTTGGGGCCGGAGCAACACGAGCAGTACTTC.

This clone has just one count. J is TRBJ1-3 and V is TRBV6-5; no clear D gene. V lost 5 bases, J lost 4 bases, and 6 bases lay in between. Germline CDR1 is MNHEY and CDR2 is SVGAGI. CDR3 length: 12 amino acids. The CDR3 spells CASSMGGNTIYF. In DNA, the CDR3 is TGTGCCAGCAGTATGGGGGGAAACACCATATATTTT.

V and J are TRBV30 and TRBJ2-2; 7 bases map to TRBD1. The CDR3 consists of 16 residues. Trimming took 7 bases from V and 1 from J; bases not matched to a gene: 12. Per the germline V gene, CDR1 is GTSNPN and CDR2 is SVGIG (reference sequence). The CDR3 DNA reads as TGTGCCTCTACAAAAGGGGACAGCCTGAACACCGGGGAGCTGTTTTTT. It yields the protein CASTKGDSLNTGELFF.

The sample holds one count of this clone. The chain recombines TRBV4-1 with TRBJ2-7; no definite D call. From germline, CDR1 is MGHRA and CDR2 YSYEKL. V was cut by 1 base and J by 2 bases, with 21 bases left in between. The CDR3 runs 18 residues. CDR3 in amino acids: CASSQGVNGGSNPYEQYF. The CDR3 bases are TGCGCCAGCAGCCAAGGGGTAAATGGCGGTTCAAACCCCTACGAGCAGTACTTC.

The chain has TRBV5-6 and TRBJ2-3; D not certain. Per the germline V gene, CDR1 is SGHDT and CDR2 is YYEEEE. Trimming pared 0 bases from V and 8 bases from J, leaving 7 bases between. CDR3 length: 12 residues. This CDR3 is CASSLDPVTQYF. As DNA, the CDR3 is TGTGCCAGCAGCTTGGATCCAGTTACGCAGTATTTT.

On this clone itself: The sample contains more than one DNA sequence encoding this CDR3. CDR3 residues: CASSQSQETQYF. The CDR3 nucleotides read TGCGCCAGCAGCCAGTCACAAGAGACCCAGTACTTC. The rearrangement links TRBV5-1 to TRBJ2-5; D not certain. The CDR3 covers 12 residues. Germline CDR1 and CDR2: SGHRS and YFSETQ. The ends were cut back, 4 bases at V and 2 bases at J, with 6 bases in the middle.

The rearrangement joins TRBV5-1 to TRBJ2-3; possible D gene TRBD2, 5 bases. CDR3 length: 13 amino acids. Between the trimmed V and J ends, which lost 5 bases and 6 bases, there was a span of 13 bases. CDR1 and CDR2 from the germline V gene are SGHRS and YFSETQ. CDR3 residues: CASSYGGADTQYF. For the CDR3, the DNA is TGCGCCAGCAGTTACGGAGGAGCGGATACGCAGTATTTT.

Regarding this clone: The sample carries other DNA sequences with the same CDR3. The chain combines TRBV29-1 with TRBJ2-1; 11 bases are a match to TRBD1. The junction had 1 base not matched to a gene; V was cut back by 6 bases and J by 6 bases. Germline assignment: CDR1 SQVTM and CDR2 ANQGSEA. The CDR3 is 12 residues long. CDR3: CSVGQGGNEQFF. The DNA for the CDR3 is TGCAGCGTGGGACAGGGGGGCAATGAGCAGTTCTTC.

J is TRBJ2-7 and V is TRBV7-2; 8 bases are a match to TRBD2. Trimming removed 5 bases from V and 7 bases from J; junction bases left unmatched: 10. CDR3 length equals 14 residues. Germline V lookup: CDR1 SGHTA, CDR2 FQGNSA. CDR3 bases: TGTGCCAGCAGCCCCGTGGCGGGGGGCCGAGAGCAGTACTTC. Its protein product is CASSPVAGGREQYF.

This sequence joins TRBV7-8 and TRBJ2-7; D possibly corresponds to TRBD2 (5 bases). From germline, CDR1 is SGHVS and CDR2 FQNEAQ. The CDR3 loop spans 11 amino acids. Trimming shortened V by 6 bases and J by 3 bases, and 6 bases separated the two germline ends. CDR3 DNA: TGTGCCAGCAGTGGGAGCTACGAGCAGTACTTC. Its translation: CASSGSYEQYF.

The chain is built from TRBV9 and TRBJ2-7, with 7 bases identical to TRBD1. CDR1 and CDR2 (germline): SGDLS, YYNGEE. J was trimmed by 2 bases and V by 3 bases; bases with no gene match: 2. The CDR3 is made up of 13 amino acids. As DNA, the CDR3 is TGTGCCAGCAGCGGGACAGGACCCTACGAGCAGTACTTC. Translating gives CASSGTGPYEQYF.

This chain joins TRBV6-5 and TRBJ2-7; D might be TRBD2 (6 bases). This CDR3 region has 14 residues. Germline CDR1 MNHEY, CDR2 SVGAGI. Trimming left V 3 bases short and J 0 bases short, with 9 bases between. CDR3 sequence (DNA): TGTGCCAGCAGTTATCTAGCGAGCTCCTACGAGCAGTACTTC. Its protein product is CASSYLASSYEQYF.